This entry lists 10 T cell receptor beta chains sequenced from one sample in a study of spatial heterogeneity in lung cancer. Each CDR3 protein is one row after TCRdb ran MiXCR on the 5' RACE reads. This table has about 22,000 distinct CDR3 sequences, 4.5% to 7% appearing once. Time point: sample taken at primary tumor resection. The material sequenced was PBMCs, taken at surgery. These receptor sequences come from a male donor with early-stage non-small cell lung cancer.

This clonotype came up many times. The chain combines TRBV12-3 or TRBV12-4 with TRBJ2-7; no definite D call. The V end was cut by 1 base, the J end by 0 bases, with 7 bases between. The CDR3 totals 14 residues. CDR3 sequence (DNA): TGTGCCAGCAGTTTAGGTGGCTACTCCTACGAGCAGTACTTC. This encodes CASSLGGYSYEQYF.

In its sample, this clonotype was seen many times. V usage is TRBV6-2 or TRBV6-3 and J usage is TRBJ2-4; D possibly corresponds to TRBD2 (6 bases). Between the trimmed V and J ends, which lost 5 bases and 1 base, there was a span of 15 bases. The germline CDR1 and CDR2 sequences are MNHEY and SVGEGT. This CDR3 region has 16 residues. This CDR3 reads CASSHVEGEAKNIQYF. CDR3 coding DNA: TGTGCCAGCAGTCACGTGGAGGGAGAGGCCAAAAACATTCAGTACTTC.

This clonotype was counted ten times or more. The chain carries TRBV10-3 and TRBJ2-5; TRBD1 aligns across 11 bases. This CDR3 has 14 amino acids. Germline values: CDR1 ENHRY, CDR2 SYGVKD. V shed 6 bases and J 4 bases; nucleotides not matched to a gene: 4. CDR3 region: CAISRTGGVETQYF. The CDR3 DNA follows: TGTGCCATCAGCAGGACAGGGGGCGTAGAGACCCAGTACTTC.

This chain links TRBV9 with TRBJ2-2; TRBD1 aligns across 7 bases. Germline CDR1 reads SGDLS; CDR2 reads YYNGEE. Unmatched junction bases numbered 10, after V lost 3 bases and J lost 5 bases. The CDR3 is made up of 16 amino acids. This CDR3 is CASSALPGQTTGELFF. CDR3 coding DNA: TGTGCCAGCAGCGCTTTACCGGGACAGACGACCGGGGAGCTGTTTTTT.

This clonotype has at least ten counts. This chain links TRBV12-3 or TRBV12-4 with TRBJ2-1; 9 bases fit TRBD2. With 4 bases clipped from V and 4 bases from J, the junction kept 17 bases outside the gene matches. This CDR3 has 19 residues. The CDR3 here is CASSSPRPPASGIYNEQFF. CDR3 in DNA: TGTGCCAGCAGTTCACCTCGGCCCCCTGCTAGCGGGATTTACAATGAGCAGTTCTTC.

The chain combines TRBV7-2 with TRBJ2-1; TRBD2 is a possible D gene (5 bases). Germline assignment: CDR1 SGHTA and CDR2 FQGNSA. V dropped 1 base and J dropped 0 bases, with 10 bases sitting between them. CDR3 length: 16 residues. CDR3: CASSLDWGVSYNEQFF. The DNA of the CDR3 is TGTGCCAGCAGCTTAGATTGGGGAGTCTCCTACAATGAGCAGTTCTTC.

This clonotype was seen many times. The CDR3 reads CASRAVGQGETQYF. As DNA, the CDR3 is TGTGCCAGCAGGGCCGTCGGACAAGGAGAGACCCAGTACTTC. V gene TRBV5-4 combines with J gene TRBJ2-5; a weak D match, TRBD1 (5 bases). Trimming took off 5 bases at V and 4 bases at J, with 15 bases between the two ends. This CDR3 has 14 residues. Germline V gives CDR1 SGHNT, CDR2 YYREEE (reference sequence).

In this sample, this clonotype turned up a few times. The V and J genes are TRBV19 and TRBJ2-2, with TRBD2 matching 8 bases. The V segment lost 10 bases and the J segment 4 bases; nucleotides outside the gene matches: 5. CDR3 length: 13 amino acids. Germline values: CDR1 LNHDA, CDR2 SQIVND (reference sequence). The CDR3 here is CATRGGSTGELFF. CDR3 DNA: TGTGCCACTCGGGGGGGCAGCACCGGGGAGCTGTTTTTT.

This clonotype was recorded at least ten times. The chain recombines TRBV6-5 with TRBJ1-5, with D perhaps matching TRBD1 (5 bases). Trimming pared 8 bases from V and 3 bases from J, leaving 11 bases between. The CDR3 is 13 amino acids. Germline CDR1 MNHEY, CDR2 SVGAGI. The CDR3 bases are TGTGCCAGCTACGGGGGTTACAATCAGCCCCAGCATTTT. Its translation is CASYGGYNQPQHF.

The chain links TRBV7-9 to TRBJ1-1; possibly TRBD1 for D (6 bases). V lost 1 base and J lost 6, with 12 bases in between. Germline values: CDR1 SEHNR, CDR2 FQNEAQ (reference sequence). The CDR3 has 14 residues. CDR3 nucleotide sequence: TGTGCCAGCAGCTTAGAGCAGGGGAGGGCTGAAGCTTTCTTT. It encodes CASSLEQGRAEAFF.